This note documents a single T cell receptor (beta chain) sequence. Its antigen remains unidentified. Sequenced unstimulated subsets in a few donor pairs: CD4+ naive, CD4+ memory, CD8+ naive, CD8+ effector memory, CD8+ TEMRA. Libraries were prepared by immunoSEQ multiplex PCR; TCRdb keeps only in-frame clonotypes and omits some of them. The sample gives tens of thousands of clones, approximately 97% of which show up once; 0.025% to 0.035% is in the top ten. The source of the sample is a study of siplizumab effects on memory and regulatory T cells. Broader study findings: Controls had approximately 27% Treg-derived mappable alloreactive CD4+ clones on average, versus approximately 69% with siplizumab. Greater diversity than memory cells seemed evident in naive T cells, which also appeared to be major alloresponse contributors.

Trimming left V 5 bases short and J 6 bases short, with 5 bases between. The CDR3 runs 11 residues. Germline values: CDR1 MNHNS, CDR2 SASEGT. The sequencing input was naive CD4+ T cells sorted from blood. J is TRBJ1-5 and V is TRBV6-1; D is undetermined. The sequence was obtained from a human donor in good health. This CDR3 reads CASSSPQPQHF. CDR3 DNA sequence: TGTGCCAGCAGTTCGCCTCAGCCCCAGCATTTT.